The entry below describes one T cell receptor beta chain. Its antigen is as yet unknown. This record comes from a study of CD8 T cells in ankylosing spondylitis. Study results and caveats: A motif in TCR beta, a set of several highly homologous variants, appeared characteristic of ankylosing spondylitis blood.

TCRdb ran MiXCR on the 5' RACE reads and lists one entry per CDR3 protein. In the table there are hundreds of thousands of distinct CDR3 sequences, about 13% of which are singletons. The germline V gene has CDR1 SNHLY and CDR2 FYNNEI. The CDR3 length is 14 residues. Trimming took 7 bases from V and 2 from J; bases not matched to a gene: 8. This TCR was sampled from a male donor with ankylosing spondylitis. Sequencing was performed on blood, either unsorted or a sorted T cell fraction (not recorded which). The J gene is TRBJ2-7, the V gene TRBV2, with TRBD1 matching 7 bases. The CDR3 sequence: CASKSGTATYEQYF. CDR3 bases: TGTGCCAGCAAGTCCGGGACAGCTACCTACGAGCAGTACTTC.